This T cell receptor (beta chain) was captured by sequencing in a study of radiation and T cells in renal cell carcinoma. CDR3 length equals 13 residues. Trimming removed 6 bases from V and 8 bases from J; junction bases left unmatched: 9. Per the germline V gene, CDR1 is SQVTM and CDR2 is ANQGSEA. Regarding the study as a whole: Irradiated tumors held more dominant CDR3 motifs than control tumors. In nephrectomy-only tumors, top 100 clonotypes averaged about 45%, versus around 54% irradiated.

In its sample, this clone was seen a few times. What it recognizes is unknown. TCRdb's table, derived via immunoSEQ multiplex PCR, lists solely in-frame clones and lacks some. The table lists roughly 20,000 clones, around three fifths of them singletons. Sample treatment: treatment-naive control, cytoreductive nephrectomy. Control tumors came from treatment-naive patients without prior radiation. The tumor was a clear cell renal cell carcinoma. Sequencing was performed on tumor tissue, taken from a patient whose treatment was nephrectomy without radiotherapy. The source is a man between 45 and 60 years old with renal cell carcinoma. The rearrangement uses TRBV29-1 and TRBJ1-1; 10 nucleotides line up with TRBD1. The CDR3 region has the DNA TGCAGCGTCAAGACAGGGGGCGATCTAGAAGCTTTCTTT. It yields the protein CSVKTGGDLEAFF.